These 5 T cell receptor beta chains share one sample of origin, sequenced in a study of a mutant IDH1 vaccine in newly diagnosed glioma. No antigens are known for them. This sample's time point: week 23, last vaccination. Each dose of the vaccine consisted of 300 ug of mutant IDH1 20-mer peptide, with topical imiquimod. Produced via immunoSEQ multiplex PCR; TCRdb's table is partial and in-frame only. The repertoire consists of about 67,000 clones, with around 82% occurring once and the leading ten covering roughly 15%. The sequencing used PBMCs, collected from a glioma patient whose treatment included an IDH1 peptide vaccine. These receptors came from a man between 18 and 29 years old with glioma.

V and J are TRBV30 and TRBJ2-7; D perhaps matches TRBD2 (5 bases). The CDR3 totals 15 residues. The germline V gene has CDR1 GTSNPN and CDR2 SVGIG (reference sequence). Trimming removed 2 bases at V and 4 bases at J, with 18 bases between. CDR3 protein: CAWSPGSHPFYEQYF. The DNA for the CDR3 is TGTGCCTGGAGTCCTGGGAGTCATCCCTTTTACGAGCAGTACTTC.

The J gene is TRBJ1-2, the V gene TRBV30, with a tentative D call TRBD1 (6 bases). This CDR3 spans 14 amino acids. Trimming pared 3 bases from V and 3 bases from J, leaving 14 bases between. Germline CDR1 reads GTSNPN; CDR2 reads SVGIG (reference sequence). This CDR3 reads CAWRGGRGYYGYTF. The CDR3 bases are TGTGCCTGGAGAGGGGGAAGAGGGTACTATGGCTACACCTTC.

The chain recombines TRBV27 with TRBJ2-2; tentatively, D is TRBD2 (7 bases). Germline V gene sequence: CDR1 MNHEY, CDR2 SMNVEV (reference sequence). Trimming took 2 bases from V and 6 from J, leaving 13 bases between them. The CDR3 length is 15 residues. The chain's CDR3 is CASSLRGGRAGELFF. CDR3 nucleotides: TGTGCCAGCAGTTTAAGAGGGGGGAGGGCCGGGGAGCTGTTTTTT.

The rearrangement links TRBV5-1 to TRBJ1-4; D is unresolved. The CDR3 is 16 residues long. The V gene lost 0 bases and the J gene lost 4 bases, with 13 bases spanning the gap. Germline V gene data show CDR1 as SGHRS and CDR2 as YFSETQ. CDR3 sequence: CASSLARSLGNEKLFF. Here the CDR3 DNA reads TGCGCCAGCAGCTTGGCCAGGTCCCTGGGTAATGAAAAACTGTTTTTT.

The CDR3 bases are TGTGCCAGCAGTTCCTACGAGCAGTACTTC. Encoded protein: CASSSYEQYF. V and J are TRBV2 and TRBJ2-7; no reliable D call. There are 10 residues in the CDR3. The germline V gene has CDR1 SNHLY and CDR2 FYNNEI. V was pared by 5 bases and J by 1 base, with 0 bases between.